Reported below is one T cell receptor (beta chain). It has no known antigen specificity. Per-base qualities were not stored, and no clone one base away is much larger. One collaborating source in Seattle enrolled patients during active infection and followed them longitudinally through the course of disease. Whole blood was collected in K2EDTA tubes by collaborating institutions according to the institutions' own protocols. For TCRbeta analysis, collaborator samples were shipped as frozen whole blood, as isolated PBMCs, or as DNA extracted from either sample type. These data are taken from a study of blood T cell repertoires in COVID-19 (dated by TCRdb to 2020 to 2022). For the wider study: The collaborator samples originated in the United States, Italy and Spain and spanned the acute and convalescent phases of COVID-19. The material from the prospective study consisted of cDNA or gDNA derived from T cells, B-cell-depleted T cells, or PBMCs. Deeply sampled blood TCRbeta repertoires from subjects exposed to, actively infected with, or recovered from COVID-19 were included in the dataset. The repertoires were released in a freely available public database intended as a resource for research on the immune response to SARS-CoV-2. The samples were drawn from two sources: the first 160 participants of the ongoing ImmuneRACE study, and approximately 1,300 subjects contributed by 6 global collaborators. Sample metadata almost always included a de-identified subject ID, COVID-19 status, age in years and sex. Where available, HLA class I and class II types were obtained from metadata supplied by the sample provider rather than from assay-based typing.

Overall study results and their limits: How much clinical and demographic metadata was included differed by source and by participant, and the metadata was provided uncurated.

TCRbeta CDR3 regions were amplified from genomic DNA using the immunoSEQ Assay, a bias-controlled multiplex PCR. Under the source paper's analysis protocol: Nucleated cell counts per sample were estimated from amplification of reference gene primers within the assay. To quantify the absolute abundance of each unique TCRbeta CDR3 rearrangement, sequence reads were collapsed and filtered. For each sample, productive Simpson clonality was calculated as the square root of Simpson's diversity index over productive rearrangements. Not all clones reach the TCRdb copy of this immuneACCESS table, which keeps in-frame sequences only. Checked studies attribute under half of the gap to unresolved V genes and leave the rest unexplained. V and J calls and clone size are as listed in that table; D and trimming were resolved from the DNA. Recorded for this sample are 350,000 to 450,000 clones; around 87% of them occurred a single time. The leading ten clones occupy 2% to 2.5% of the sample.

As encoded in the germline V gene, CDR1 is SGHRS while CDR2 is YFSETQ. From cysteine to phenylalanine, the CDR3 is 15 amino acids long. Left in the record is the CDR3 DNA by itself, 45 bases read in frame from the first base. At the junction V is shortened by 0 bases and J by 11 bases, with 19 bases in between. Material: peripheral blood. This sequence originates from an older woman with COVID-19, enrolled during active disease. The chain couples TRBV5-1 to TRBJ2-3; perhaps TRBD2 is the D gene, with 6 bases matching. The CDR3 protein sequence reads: CASSLGAGPAGEQYF. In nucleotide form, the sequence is TGCGCCAGCAGCTTGGGGGCGGGGCCCGCCGGGGAGCAGTATTTT.